Given below is one T cell receptor (beta chain) in context. The data derive from a study of sequential checkpoint blockade in melanoma. As for the study in general: Patients were randomized 1:1 to nivolumab-then-ipilimumab or ipilimumab-then-nivolumab first-line. Each arm's sequence ended with maintenance nivolumab.

Clones were sequenced by immunoSEQ multiplex PCR, and TCRdb holds only the in-frame ones, with some missing. This table holds fewer than 30,000 clones, about 83% found once. Germline trimming cut 8 bases from V and 3 bases from J; bases unmatched to any gene: 9. CDR1 LNHDA and CDR2 SQIVND come from the germline V gene (reference sequence). This CDR3 has 15 amino acids. The sample's treatment: randomized to nivolumab then ipilimumab (arm A) or the reverse (arm B). DNA-damaging chemotherapy had not been given to any patient beforehand. Sorted cells were live CD3+CD8+, lacking CD19 and CD56, from PBMCs. The source was CD8+ T cells sorted from blood (inferred from file names), collected from a patient given nivolumab and ipilimumab in sequence. The TCR comes from a human donor with melanoma. The chain recombines TRBV19 with TRBJ2-1, with TRBD2 identical over 8 bases. This chain's CDR3 is CASSLAGTVYNEQFF. The CDR3 DNA reads TGTGCCAGTTCTTTAGCGGGGACCGTCTACAATGAGCAGTTCTTC. Complete variable domain (other parts from reference TRBV19 and TRBJ2-1): DGGITQSPKYLFRKEGQNVTLSCEQNLNHDAMYWYRQDPGQGLRLIYYSQIVNDFQKGDIAEGYSVSREKKESFPLTVTSAQKNPTAFYLCASSLAGTVYNEQFFGPGTRLTVL.